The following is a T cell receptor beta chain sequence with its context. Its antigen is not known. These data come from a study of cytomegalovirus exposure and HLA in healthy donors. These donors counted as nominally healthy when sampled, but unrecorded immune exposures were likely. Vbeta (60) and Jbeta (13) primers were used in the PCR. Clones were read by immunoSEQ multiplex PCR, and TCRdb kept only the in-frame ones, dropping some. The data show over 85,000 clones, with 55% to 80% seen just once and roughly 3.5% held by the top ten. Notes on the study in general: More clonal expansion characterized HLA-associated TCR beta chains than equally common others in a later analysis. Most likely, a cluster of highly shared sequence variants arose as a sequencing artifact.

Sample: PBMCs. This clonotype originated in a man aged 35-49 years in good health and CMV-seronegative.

The CDR3 protein is CASRRTALSDGYTF. The CDR3 coding sequence is TGTGCCAGCAGAAGGACAGCCCTCTCCGATGGCTACACCTTC. The V call is TRBV6-5, the J call TRBJ1-2, with a weak D call TRBD1 (6 bases). The CDR3 runs 14 residues. The germline V gene has CDR1 MNHEY and CDR2 SVGAGI. V was shortened by 6 bases and J by 6 bases, with 17 bases between the two germline ends.